This TCR beta chain originates from a study of blood T cell repertoires in COVID-19. Across the whole study: Some COVID-19 samples were acute and others convalescent; all came from the United States, Italy and Spain. In each case, the material was cDNA or gDNA derived from T cells, B-cell-depleted T cells, or PBMCs.

CDR1 and CDR2 from the germline V gene are SGHTA and FQGNSA. This CDR3 comprises 15 residues. V was trimmed by 5 bases and J by 7 bases, leaving 17 bases between them. How the authors handled the data: Estimates of nucleated cell counts were drawn from the amplification of reference gene primers. The assay was immunoSEQ multiplex PCR, and TCRdb's table has in-frame clones only and misses some. V and J calls and clone size are given by that table; D and trimming were obtained from the DNA. The sample holds about 190,000 clones, 70% to 90% seen once. The source of this sequence is a man aged 25-45 years with acute or convalescent COVID-19. Specimen: peripheral blood. The genes are TRBV7-2 and TRBJ2-2, with TRBD1 as a possible D gene (6 bases). CDR3 amino acids: CASSLQTGTVGELFF. The CDR3 DNA sequence: TGTGCCAGCAGCCTCCAGACAGGAACGGTCGGGGAGCTGTTTTTT.